This T cell receptor (beta chain) was recovered during a study of T-cell reconstitution after alpha-beta-depleted transplantation in children. Trimming cost V 3 bases and J 1 base, with 13 bases left between them. The germline gives CDR1 SNHLY, CDR2 FYNNEI. The CDR3 spans 15 residues. As it was prepared, the TCRbeta library received unique molecular identifiers. TCRdb fed the PCR reads into MiXCR, producing one record per CDR3 protein. This sample has about 250,000 distinct CDR3 sequences, with roughly 25% found just once. The sequences come from PBMCs, mostly from graft donor cells, collected 360 days after TCRalphabeta/CD19-depleted stem cell transplant. V is TRBV2 and J is TRBJ2-7; unclear D gene. This TCR derives from a female patient aged 2-9 years who had a stem cell transplant for congenital amegakaryocytic thrombocytopenia, so the T cells may come from the graft donor. The CDR3 sequence is CASSEFMGWSYEQYF. In nucleotides, the CDR3 is TGTGCCAGCAGTGAGTTCATGGGGTGGTCCTACGAGCAGTACTTC.